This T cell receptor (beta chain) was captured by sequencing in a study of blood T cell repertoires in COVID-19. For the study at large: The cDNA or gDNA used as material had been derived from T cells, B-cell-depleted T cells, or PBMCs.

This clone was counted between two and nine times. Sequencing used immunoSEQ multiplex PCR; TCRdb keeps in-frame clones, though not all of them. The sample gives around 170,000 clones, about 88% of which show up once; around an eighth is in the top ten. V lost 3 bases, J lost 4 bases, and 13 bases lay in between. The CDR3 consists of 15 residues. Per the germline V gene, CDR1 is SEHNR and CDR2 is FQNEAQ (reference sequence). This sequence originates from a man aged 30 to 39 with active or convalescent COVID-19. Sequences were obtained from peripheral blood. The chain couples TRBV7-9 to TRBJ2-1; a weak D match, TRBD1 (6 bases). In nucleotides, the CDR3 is TGTGCCAGCAGCTTGGTACAGGGCGAATACAATGAGCAGTTCTTC. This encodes CASSLVQGEYNEQFF.